This T cell receptor beta chain emerged from a study of PD-L1 blockade in urothelial cancer. As regards this clone: What it recognizes is unknown.

Germline V gene data show CDR1 as SNHLY and CDR2 as FYNNEI. CDR3 length: 12 amino acids. V was trimmed by 5 bases and J by 0 bases, leaving 5 bases between them. Study-level points and caveats: More expansion of tumor-associated blood clones, seen at 3 weeks, marked durable-benefit patients.

TCRdb's table, derived via immunoSEQ multiplex PCR, lists solely in-frame clones and lacks some. The data show around 60,000 clones, with approximately 81% seen just once and under 3.5% held by the top ten. The time point denotes: pretreatment peripheral blood. The material was PBMCs, obtained around atezolizumab (anti-PD-L1) treatment. This TCR was recovered from a man aged 70 or older with urothelial cancer. The V gene is TRBV2, the J gene TRBJ2-7; D is uncertain. As DNA, the CDR3 is TGTGCCAGCAGTCGCAGCTCCTACGAGCAGTACTTC. Protein: CASSRSSYEQYF.